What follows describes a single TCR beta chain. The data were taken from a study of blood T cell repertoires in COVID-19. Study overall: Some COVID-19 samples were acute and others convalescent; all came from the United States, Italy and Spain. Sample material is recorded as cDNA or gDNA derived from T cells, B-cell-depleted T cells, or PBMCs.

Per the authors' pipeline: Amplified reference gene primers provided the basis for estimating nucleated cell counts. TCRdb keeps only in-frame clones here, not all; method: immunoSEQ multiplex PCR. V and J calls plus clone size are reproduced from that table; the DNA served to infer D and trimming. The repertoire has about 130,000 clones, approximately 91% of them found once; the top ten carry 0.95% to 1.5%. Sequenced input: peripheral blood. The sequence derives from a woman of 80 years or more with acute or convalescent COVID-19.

The CDR3 nucleotides are TGCGCCAGCAGCCAAGGGGCTAGCGGGGTTTCCTACAATGAGCAGTTCTTC. Translated: CASSQGASGVSYNEQFF. The rearrangement links TRBV4-3 to TRBJ2-1; 9 bases line up with TRBD2. This CDR3 is 17 amino acids long. V was clipped by 1 base and J by 1 base; unmatched bases: 5. CDR1 is LGHNA and CDR2 is YSLEER in the germline V gene.